The present TCR beta chain was sequenced within a study of shared clonotypes between healthy human individuals. Study as a whole: The study drew on two women and a few men aged 18 to 49 as donors. Overall study results and limits: An effect of sequencing depth on clonotype sharing among donors was expected.

On this clone: What it recognizes is unknown.

Clones were read by immunoSEQ multiplex PCR, and TCRdb kept only the in-frame ones, dropping some. The sample has under 1,100,000 clones; 75% to 85% are singletons. The CDR3 totals 15 residues. In germline, CDR1 is MDHEN, CDR2 SYDVKM. The trim removed 6 bases at V and 2 bases at J, leaving 6 bases unmatched. The V and J genes are TRBV28 and TRBJ2-3; 9 bases agree with TRBD1. Specimen: memory CD4+ T cells from PBMCs. This sample's subset: CD45RA-negative fraction. This TCR came from a man aged 18-30 years in good health. Some clones in this sample may be carry-over from other donors' samples. CDR3 bases: TGTGCCAGCAGCACGGGACAGGGATACACAGATACGCAGTATTTT. Translating it yields CASSTGQGYTDTQYF.